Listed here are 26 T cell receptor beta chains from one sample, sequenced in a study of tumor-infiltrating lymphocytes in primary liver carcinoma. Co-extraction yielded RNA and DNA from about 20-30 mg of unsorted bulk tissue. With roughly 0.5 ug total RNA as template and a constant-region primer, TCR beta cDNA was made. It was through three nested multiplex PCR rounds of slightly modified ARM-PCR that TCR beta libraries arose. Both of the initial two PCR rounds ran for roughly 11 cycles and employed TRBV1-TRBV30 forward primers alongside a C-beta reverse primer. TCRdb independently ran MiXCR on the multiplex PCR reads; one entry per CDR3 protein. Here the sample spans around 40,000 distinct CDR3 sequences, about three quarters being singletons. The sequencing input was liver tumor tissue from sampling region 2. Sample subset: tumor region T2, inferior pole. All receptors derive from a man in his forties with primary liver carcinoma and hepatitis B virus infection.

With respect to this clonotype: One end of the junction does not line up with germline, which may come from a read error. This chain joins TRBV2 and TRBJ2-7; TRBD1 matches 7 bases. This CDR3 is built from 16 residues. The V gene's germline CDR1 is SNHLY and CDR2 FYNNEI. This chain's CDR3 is CATSERRQGLFGEQYF. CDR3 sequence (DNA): TGTGCCACCAGTGAGAGAAGACAGGGTCTCTTCGGCGAGCAGTACTTC. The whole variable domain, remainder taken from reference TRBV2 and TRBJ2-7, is EPEVTQTPSHQVTQMGQEVILRCVPISNHLYFYWYRQILGQKVEFLVSFYNNEISEKSEIFDDQFSVERPDGSNFTLKIRSTKLEDSAMYFCATSERRQGLFGEQYFGPGTRLTVT.

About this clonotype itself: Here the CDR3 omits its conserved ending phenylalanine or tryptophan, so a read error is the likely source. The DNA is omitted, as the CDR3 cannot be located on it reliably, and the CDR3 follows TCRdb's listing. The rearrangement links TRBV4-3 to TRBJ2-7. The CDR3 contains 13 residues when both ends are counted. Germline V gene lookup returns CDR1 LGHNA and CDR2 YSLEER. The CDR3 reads CASSQDLLYEQYS.

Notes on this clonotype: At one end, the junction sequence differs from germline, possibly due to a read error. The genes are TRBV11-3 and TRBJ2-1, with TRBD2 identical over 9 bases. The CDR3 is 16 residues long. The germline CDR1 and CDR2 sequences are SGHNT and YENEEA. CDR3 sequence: CVSSLDSGSGHSEQFF. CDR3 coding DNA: TGTGTCAGCAGCCTCGATAGCGGGAGCGGACACAGTGAGCAGTTCTTC.

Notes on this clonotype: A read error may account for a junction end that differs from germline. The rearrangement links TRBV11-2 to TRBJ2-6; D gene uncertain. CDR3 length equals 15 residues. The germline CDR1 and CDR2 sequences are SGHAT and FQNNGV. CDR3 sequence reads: CATQQPRSWANILTF. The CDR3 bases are TGTGCCACCCAGCAGCCGCGCTCTTGGGCCAACATCCTGACTTTC.

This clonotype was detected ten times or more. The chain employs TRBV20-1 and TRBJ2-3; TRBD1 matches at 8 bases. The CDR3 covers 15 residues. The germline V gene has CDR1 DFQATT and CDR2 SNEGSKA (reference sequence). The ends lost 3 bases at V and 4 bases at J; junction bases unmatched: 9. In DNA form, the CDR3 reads TGCAGTGCTAGTGATGGACAGGGAGGTTCAGATACGCAGTATTTT. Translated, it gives CSASDGQGGSDTQYF.

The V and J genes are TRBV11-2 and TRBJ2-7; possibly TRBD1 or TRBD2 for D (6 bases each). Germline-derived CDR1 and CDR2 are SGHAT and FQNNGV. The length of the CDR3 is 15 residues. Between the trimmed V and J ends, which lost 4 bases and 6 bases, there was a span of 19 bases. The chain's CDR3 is CASSSLTGASLEQYF. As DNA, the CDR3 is TGTGCCAGCAGCTCGTTAACGGGGGCGAGCCTCGAGCAGTACTTC.

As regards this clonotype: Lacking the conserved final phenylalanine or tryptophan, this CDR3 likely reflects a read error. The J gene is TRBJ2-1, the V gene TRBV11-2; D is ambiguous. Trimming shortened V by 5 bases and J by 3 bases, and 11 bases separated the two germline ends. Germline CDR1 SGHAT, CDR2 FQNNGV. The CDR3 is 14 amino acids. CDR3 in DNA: TGTGCCAGCAGCACTATCGGGTTCTACAATGAGCAGTTCTTA. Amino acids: CASSTIGFYNEQFL.

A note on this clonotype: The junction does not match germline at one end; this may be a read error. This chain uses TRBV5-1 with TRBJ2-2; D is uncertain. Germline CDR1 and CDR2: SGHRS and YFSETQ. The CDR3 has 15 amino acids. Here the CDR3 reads CASSSPSRNTGELSF. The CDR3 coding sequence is TGCGCCAGCAGCTCGCCTTCGCGAAACACCGGTGAGCTGTCTTTT.

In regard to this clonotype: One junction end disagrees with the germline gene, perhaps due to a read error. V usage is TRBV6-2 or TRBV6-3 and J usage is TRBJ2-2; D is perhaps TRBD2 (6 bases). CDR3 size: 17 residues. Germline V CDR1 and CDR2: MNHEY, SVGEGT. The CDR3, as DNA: TGCGCCAGCAGCCCCTCGTCGGGACTCTGGAACACCGGGGAGCTGCTTTTT. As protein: CASSPSSGLWNTGELLF.

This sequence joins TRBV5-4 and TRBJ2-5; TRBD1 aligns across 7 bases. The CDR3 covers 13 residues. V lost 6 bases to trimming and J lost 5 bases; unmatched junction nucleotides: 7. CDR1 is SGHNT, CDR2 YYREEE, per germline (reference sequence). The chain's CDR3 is CASMRQGNETQYF. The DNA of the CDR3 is TGTGCCAGCATGAGACAGGGCAACGAGACCCAGTACTTC.

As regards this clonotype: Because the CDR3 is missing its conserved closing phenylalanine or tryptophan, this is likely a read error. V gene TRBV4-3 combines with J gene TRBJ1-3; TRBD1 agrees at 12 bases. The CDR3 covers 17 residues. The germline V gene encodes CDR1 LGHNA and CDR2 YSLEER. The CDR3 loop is CASTQAPGQGAGNTIYS. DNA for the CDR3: TGCGCCAGCACCCAAGCACCGGGACAGGGGGCAGGAAACACCATATATTCT.

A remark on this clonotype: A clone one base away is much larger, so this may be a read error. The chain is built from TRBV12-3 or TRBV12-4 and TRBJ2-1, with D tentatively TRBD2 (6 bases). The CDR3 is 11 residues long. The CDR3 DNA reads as TGTGCCGGCAGTTTAGGGACTGAGCAGCTCTTC. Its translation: CAGSLGTEQLF.

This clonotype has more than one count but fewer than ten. Here the CDR3 reads CSAIAATEGWDIQYF. In DNA, the CDR3 is TGCAGTGCTATAGCGGCCACGGAGGGTTGGGACATTCAGTACTTC. This sequence joins TRBV20-1 and TRBJ2-4; maybe TRBD2 (6 bases). V dropped 4 bases and J dropped 8 bases, with 21 bases sitting between them. This CDR3 has 15 residues. CDR1 DFQATT and CDR2 SNEGSKA come from the germline V gene (reference sequence).

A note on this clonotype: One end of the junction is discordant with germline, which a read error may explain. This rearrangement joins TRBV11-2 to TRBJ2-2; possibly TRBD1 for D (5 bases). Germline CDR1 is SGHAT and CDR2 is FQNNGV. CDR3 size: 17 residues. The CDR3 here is CGSSLDHQGRNTGELFF. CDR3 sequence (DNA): TGTGGCAGCAGCTTAGATCATCAGGGTAGGAACACCGGGGAGCTGTTTTTT.

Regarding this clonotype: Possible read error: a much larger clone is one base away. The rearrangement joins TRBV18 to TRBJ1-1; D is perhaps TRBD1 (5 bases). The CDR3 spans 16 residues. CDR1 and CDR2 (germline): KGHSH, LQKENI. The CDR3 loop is CASLPTRDSLNTEAFF. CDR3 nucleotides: TGTGCCAGCTTACCAACCCGCGACAGTCTGAACACTGAAGCTTTCTTC.

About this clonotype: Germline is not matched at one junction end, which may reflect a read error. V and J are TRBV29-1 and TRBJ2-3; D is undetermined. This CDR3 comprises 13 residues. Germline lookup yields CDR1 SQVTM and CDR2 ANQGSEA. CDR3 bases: TGTAGTGTTGGCCAGATTCGGGCAGATACGCAGTGTTTT. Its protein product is CSVGQIRADTQCF.

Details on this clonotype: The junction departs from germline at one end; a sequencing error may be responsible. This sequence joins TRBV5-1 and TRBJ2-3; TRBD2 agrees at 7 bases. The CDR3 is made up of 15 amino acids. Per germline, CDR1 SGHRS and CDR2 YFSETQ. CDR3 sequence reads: CASSLTSENTDRQYF. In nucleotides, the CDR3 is TGCGCCAGCAGCTTGACTAGCGAGAACACAGATAGGCAGTATTTT.

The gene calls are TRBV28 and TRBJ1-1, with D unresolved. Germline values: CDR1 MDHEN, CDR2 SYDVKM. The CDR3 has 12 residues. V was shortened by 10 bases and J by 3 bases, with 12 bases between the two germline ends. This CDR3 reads CAINYGHTEAFF. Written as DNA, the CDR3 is TGTGCCATCAATTACGGACACACTGAAGCTTTCTTT.

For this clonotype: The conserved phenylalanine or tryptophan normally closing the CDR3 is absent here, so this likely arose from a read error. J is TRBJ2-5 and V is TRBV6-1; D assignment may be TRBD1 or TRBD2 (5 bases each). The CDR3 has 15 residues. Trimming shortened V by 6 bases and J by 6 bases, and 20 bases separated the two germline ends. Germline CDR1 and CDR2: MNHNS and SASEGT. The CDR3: CASSTERGMVQTQYL. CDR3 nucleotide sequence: TGTGCCAGCAGCACCGAGAGGGGTATGGTGCAGACCCAGTACTTA.

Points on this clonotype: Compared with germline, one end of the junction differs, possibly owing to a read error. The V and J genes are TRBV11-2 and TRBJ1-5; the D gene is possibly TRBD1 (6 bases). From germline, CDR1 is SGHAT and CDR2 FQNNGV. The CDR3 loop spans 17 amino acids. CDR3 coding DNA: TGTGCCAGTAGCTTAGTAGGGGTAACAGGGATCAATCAGCCCCAACATTTT. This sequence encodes CASSLVGVTGINQPQHF.

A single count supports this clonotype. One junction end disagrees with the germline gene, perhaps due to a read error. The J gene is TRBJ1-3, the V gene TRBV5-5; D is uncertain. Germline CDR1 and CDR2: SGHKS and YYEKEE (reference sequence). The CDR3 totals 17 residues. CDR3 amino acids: CTSSAETDLFSGNTIYF. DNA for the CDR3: TGTACCAGCAGCGCCGAGACGGATCTCTTCTCTGGAAACACCATATATTTT.

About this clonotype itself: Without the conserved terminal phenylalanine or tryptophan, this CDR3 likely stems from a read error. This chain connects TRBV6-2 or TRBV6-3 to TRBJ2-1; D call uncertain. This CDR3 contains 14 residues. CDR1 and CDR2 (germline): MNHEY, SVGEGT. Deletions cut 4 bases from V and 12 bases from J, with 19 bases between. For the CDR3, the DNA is TGTGCCAGCAGTTGCTCGAGCCATGAGCCTCTGCAGTTCATC. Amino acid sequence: CASSCSSHEPLQFI.

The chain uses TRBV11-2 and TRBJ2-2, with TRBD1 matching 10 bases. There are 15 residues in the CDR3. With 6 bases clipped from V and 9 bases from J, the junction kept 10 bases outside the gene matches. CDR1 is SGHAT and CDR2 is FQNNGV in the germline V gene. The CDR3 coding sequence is TGTGCCAGCAGTTTGGGGACAGGGGTGACCAGGGAGCTGTTTTTT. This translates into CASSLGTGVTRELFF. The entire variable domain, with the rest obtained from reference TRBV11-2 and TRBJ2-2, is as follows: EAGVAQSPRYKIIEKRQSVAFWCNPISGHATLYWYQQILGQGPKLLIQFQNNGVVDDSQLPKDRFSAERLKGVDSTLKIQPAKLEDSAVYLCASSLGTGVTRELFFGEGSRLTVL.

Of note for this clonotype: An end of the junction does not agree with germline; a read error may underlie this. The CDR3 reads CATRLADQAEQFF. CDR3 sequence (DNA): TGTGCCACCAGACTAGCGGATCAGGCTGAGCAATTCTTC. The gene calls are TRBV24-1 and TRBJ2-1, with 8 bases fitting TRBD2. The CDR3 is made up of 13 amino acids. Germline V CDR1 and CDR2: KGHDR, SFDVKD.

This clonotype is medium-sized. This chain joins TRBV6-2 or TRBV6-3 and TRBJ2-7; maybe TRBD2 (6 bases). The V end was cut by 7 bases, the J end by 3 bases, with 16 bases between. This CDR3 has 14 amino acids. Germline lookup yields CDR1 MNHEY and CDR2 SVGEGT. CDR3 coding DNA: TGTGCCAGCAAAAGACTACAGGAGGGCTACGAGCAGTACTTC. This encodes CASKRLQEGYEQYF.

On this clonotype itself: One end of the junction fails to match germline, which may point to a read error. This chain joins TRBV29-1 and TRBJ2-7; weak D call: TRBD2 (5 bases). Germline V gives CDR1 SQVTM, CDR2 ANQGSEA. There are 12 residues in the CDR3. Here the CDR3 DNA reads TGTAGCGTTGGCGACACCAGTTACGAGCAGTACTTC. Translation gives CSVGDTSYEQYF.